The T cell receptor (beta chain) under discussion was sequenced for a study of blood T cell repertoires in COVID-19. Across the whole study: Sources were T cells, B-cell-depleted T cells, or PBMCs; the material itself was cDNA or gDNA.

This study enrolled people aged about 18 to 95 from approximately 24 US geographic areas. Participant reports of clinical history set cohort assignment. This CDR3 is 18 amino acids long. Trimming cost V 0 bases and J 2 bases; bases outside gene matches: 7. Germline loops: CDR1 KGHSH, CDR2 LQKENI. In the authors' methods: Nucleated cell number was recorded as an estimate derived from reference gene primer amplification. Method: immunoSEQ multiplex PCR; TCRdb's copy keeps in-frame clones and lacks some. For V, J and clone size, that table is used; D and trimming come from the DNA. Among 250,000 or so clones listed, approximately 88% were seen once.

The material sequenced was PBMCs or T cells enriched from blood (not recorded which). V and J are TRBV18 and TRBJ1-3, with TRBD1 identical over 10 bases. This clonotype originated in a woman aged 25 to 39 who had been exposed to COVID-19. CDR3 sequence (DNA): TGTGCCAGCTCACCACCGGTCAGACAGGGGGCAGCTGGAAACACCATATATTTT. Translation gives CASSPPVRQGAAGNTIYF. Together with reference TRBV18 and TRBJ1-3, the CDR3 gives the full variable domain: NAGVMQNPRHLVRRRGQEARLRCSPMKGHSHVYWYRQLPEEGLKFMVYLQKENIIDESGMPKERFSAEFPKEGPSILRIQQVVRGDSAAYFCASSPPVRQGAAGNTIYFGEGSWLTVV.